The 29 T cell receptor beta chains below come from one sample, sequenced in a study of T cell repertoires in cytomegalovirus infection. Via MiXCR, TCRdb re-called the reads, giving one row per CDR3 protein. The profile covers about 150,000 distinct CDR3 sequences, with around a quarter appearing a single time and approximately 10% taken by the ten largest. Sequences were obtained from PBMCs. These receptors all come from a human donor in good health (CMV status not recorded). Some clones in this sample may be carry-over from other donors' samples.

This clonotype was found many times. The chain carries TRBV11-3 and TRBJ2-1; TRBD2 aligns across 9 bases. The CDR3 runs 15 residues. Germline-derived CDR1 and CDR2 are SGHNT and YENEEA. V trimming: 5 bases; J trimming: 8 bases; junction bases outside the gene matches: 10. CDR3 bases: TGTGCCAGCAGCCCCTCTAGCGGGACCCCCCATGAGCAGTTCTTC. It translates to CASSPSSGTPHEQFF.

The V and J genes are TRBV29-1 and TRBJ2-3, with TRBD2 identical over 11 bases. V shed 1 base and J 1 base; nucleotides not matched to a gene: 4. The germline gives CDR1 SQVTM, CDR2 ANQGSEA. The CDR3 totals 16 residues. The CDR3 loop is CSVEGLTSGGTDTQYF. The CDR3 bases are TGCAGCGTTGAAGGCTTGACTAGCGGGGGCACAGATACGCAGTATTTT.

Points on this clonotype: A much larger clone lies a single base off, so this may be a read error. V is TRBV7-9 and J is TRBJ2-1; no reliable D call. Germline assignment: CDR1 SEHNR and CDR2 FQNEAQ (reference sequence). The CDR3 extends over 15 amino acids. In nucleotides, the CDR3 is TGTGCCAGCAGCCTCGGGCCGAGCTCCTACAATGAGCCGTTCTTC. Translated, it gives CASSLGPSSYNEPFF.

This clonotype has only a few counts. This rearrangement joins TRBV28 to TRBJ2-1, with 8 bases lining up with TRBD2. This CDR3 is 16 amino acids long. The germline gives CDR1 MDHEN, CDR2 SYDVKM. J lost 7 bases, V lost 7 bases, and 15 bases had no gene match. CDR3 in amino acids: CASTNGGGRSTNEQFF. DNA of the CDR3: TGTGCCAGCACCAATGGTGGCGGGAGGTCGACGAATGAGCAGTTCTTC.

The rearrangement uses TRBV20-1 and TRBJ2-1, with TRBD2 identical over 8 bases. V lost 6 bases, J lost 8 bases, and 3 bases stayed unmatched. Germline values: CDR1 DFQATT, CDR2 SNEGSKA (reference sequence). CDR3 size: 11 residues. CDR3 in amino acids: CSAAGGDEQFF. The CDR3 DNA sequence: TGCAGTGCCGCGGGGGGCGATGAGCAGTTCTTC.

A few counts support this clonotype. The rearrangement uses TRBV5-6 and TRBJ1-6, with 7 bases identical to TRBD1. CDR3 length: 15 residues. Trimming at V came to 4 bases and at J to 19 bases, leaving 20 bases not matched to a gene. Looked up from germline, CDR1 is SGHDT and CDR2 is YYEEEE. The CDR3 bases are TGTGCCAGCAGCCCTGCGCGTGCGTGGGGGACAGCCGAACACTTT. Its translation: CASSPARAWGTAEHF.

The chain's CDR3 is CASRDSFTPLHF. The CDR3 nucleotides read TGTGCCAGCAGGGACAGCTTTACACCCCTCCACTTT. This sequence joins TRBV6-5 and TRBJ1-6, with D possibly matching TRBD1 (6 bases). CDR3 size: 12 residues. V was shortened by 6 bases and J by 11 bases, with 11 bases between the two germline ends. Germline V gene lookup returns CDR1 MNHEY and CDR2 SVGAGI.

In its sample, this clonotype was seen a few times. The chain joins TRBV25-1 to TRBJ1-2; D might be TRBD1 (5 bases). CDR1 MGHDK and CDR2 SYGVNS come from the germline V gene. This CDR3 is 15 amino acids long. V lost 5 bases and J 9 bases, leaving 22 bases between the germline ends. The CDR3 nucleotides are TGTGCCAGCAGTTCACTACGGGGCCGGGGCCACCGCTACACCTTC. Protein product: CASSSLRGRGHRYTF.

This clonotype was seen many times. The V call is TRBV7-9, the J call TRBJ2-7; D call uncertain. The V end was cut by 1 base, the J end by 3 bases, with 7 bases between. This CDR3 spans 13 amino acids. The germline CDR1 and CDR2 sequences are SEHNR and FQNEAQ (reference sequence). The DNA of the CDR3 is TGTGCCAGCAGCTTAGGAGGAGACTACGAGCAGTACTTC. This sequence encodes CASSLGGDYEQYF.

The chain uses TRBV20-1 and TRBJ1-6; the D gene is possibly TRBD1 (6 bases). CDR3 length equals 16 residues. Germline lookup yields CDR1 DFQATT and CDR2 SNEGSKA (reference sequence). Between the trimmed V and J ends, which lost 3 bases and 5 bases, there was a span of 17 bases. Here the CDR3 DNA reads TGCAGTGCTAGCCCCTTGGGGGCCAGCGATAATTCACCCCTCCACTTT. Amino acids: CSASPLGASDNSPLHF.

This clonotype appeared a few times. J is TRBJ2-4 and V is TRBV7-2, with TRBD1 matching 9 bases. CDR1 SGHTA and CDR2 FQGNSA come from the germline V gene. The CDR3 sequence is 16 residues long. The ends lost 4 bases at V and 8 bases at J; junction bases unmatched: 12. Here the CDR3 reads CASSSNPTGGRHIQYF. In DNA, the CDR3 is TGTGCCAGCAGCTCAAACCCGACAGGGGGTCGGCACATTCAGTACTTC. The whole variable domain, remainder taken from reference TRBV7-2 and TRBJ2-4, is GAGVSQSPSNKVTEKGKDVELRCDPISGHTALYWYRQSLGQGLEFLIYFQGNSAPDKSGLPSDRFSAERTGGSVSTLTIQRTQQEDSAVYLCASSSNPTGGRHIQYFGAGTRLSVL.

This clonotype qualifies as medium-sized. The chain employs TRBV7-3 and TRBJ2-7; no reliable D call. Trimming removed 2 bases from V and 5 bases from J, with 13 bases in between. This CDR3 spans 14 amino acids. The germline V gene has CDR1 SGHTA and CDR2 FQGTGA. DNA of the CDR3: TGTGCCAGCAGCTTAGCCCCAAACAGCCACGAGCAGTACTTC. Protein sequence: CASSLAPNSHEQYF.

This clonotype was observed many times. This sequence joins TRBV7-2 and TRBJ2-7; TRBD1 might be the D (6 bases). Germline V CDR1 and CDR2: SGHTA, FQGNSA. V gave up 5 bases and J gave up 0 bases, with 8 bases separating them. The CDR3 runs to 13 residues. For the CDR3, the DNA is TGTGCCAGCAGCAGCAGGGGCTCCTACGAGCAGTACTTC. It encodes CASSSRGSYEQYF.

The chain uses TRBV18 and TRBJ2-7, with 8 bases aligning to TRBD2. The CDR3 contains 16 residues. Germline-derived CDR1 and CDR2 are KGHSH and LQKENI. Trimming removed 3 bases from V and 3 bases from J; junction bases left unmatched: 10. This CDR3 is CASSPPRGAGVYEQYF. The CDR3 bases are TGTGCCAGCTCACCCCCAAGGGGAGCGGGGGTCTACGAGCAGTACTTC.

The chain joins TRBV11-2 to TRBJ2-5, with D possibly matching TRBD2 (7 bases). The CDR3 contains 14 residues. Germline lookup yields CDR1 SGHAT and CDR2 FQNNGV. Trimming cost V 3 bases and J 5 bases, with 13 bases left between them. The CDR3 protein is CASSFTGGRETQYF. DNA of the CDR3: TGTGCCAGCAGCTTTACGGGGGGCCGCGAGACCCAGTACTTC. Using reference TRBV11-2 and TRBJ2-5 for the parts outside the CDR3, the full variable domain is EAGVAQSPRYKIIEKRQSVAFWCNPISGHATLYWYQQILGQGPKLLIQFQNNGVVDDSQLPKDRFSAERLKGVDSTLKIQPAKLEDSAVYLCASSFTGGRETQYFGPGTRLLVL.

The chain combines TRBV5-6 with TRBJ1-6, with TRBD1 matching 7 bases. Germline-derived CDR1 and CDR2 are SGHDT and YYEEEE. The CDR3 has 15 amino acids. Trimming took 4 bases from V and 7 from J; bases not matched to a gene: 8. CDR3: CASSIPGTVNSPLHF. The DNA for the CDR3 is TGTGCCAGCAGCATACCCGGGACAGTCAATTCACCCCTCCACTTT.

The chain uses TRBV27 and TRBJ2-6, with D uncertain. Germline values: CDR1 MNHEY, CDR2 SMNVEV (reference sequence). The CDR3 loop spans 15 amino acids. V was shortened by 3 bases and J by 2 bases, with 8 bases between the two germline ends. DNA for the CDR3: TGTGCCAGCAGTTTTGGAGTAGCTGGGGCCAACGTCCTGACTTTC. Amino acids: CASSFGVAGANVLTF.

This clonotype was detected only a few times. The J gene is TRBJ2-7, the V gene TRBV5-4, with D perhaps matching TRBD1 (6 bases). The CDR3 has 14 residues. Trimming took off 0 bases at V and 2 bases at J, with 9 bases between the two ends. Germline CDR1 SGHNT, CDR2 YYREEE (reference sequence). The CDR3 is CASSLAQGTYEQYF. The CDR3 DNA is TGTGCCAGCAGCTTGGCCCAGGGGACCTACGAGCAGTACTTC.

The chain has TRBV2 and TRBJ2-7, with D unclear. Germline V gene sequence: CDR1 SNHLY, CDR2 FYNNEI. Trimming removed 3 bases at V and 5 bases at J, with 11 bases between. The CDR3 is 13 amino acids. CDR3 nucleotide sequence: TGTGCCAGCAGTGAGAGCTCTATCCACGAGCAGTACTTC. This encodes CASSESSIHEQYF. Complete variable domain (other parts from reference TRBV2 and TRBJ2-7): EPEVTQTPSHQVTQMGQEVILRCVPISNHLYFYWYRQILGQKVEFLVSFYNNEISEKSEIFDDQFSVERPDGSNFTLKIRSTKLEDSAMYFCASSESSIHEQYFGPGTRLTVT.

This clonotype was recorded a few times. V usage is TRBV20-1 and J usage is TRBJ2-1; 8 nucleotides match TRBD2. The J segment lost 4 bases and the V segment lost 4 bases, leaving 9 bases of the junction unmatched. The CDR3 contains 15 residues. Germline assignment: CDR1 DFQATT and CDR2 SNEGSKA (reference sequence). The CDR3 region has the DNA TGCAGTGCTACCCCCGGGACTAGTGGTTACAATGAGCAGTTCTTC. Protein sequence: CSATPGTSGYNEQFF.

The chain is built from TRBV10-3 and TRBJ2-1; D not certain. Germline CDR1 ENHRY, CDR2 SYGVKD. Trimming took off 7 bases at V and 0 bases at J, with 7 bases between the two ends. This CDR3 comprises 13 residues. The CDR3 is CAITESSYNEQFF. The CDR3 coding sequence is TGTGCCATCACGGAGAGCTCCTACAATGAGCAGTTCTTC.

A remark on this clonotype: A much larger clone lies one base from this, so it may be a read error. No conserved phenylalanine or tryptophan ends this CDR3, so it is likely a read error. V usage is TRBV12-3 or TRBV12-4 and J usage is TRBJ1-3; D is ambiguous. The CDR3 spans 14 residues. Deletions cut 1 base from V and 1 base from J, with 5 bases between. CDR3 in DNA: TGTGCCAGCAGTTTAGGGTGGTCTGGAAACACCATATATCTT. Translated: CASSLGWSGNTIYL.

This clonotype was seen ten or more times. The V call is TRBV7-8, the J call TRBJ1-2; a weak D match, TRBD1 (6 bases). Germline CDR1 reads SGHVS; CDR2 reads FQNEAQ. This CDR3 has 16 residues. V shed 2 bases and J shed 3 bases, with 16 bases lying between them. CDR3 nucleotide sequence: TGTGCCAGCAGCTTACGGGGAAGGGGGGCGGACTATGGCTACACCTTC. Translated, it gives CASSLRGRGADYGYTF.

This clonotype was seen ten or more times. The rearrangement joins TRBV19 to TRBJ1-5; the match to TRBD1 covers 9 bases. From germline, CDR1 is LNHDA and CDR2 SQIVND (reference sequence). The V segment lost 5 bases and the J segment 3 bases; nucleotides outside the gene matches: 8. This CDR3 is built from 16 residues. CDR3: CASSPDRGNTNQPQHF. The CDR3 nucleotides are TGTGCCAGTAGTCCTGACAGGGGGAATACCAATCAGCCCCAGCATTTT.

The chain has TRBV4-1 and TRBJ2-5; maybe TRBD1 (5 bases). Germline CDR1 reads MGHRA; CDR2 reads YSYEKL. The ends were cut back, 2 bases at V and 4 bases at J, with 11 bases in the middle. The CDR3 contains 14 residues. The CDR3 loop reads CASSQPGSAETQYF. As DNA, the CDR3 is TGCGCCAGCAGCCAACCAGGGTCGGCAGAGACCCAGTACTTC.

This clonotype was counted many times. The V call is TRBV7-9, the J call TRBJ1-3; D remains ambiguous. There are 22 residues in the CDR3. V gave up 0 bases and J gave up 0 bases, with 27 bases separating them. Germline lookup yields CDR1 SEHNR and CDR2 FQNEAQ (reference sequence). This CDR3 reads CASSLADSGSSYFPSSGNTIYF. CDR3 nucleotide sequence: TGTGCCAGCAGCTTAGCCGATTCCGGGTCCTCATATTTTCCTAGCTCTGGAAACACCATATATTTT.

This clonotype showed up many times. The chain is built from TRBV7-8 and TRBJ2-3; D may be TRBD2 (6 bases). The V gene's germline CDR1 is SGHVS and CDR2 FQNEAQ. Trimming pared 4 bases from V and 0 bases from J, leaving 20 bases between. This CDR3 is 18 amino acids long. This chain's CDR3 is CASSSDIRRGGSTDTQYF. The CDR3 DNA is TGTGCCAGCAGCTCCGATATCCGGCGGGGAGGTAGCACAGATACGCAGTATTTT. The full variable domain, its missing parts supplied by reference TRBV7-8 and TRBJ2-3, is GAGVSQSPRYKVAKRGQDVALRCDPISGHVSLFWYQQALGQGPEFLTYFQNEAQLDKSGLPSDRFFAERPEGSVSTLKIQRTQQEDSAVYLCASSSDIRRGGSTDTQYFGPGTRLTVL.

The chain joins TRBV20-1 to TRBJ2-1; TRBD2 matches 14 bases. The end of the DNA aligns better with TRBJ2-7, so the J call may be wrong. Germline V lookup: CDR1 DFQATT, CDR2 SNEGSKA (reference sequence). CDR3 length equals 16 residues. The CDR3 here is CSATWTSGGLVDEQYF. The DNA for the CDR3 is TGCAGTGCTACATGGACTAGCGGGGGGCTAGTGGATGAGCAGTACTTC.

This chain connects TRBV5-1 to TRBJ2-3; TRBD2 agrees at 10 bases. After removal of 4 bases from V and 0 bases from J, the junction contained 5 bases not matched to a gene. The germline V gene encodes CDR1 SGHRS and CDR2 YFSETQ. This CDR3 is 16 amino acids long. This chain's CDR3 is CASSSGRAFSTDTQYF. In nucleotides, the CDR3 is TGCGCCAGCAGCAGCGGGAGGGCCTTTAGCACAGATACGCAGTATTTT.